This T cell receptor beta chain was identified in a study of blood T cell repertoires in COVID-19. Study overall: Researchers got acute and convalescent COVID-19 samples from the United States, Italy and Spain. Sources were T cells, B-cell-depleted T cells, or PBMCs; the material itself was cDNA or gDNA.

With 2 bases clipped from V and 4 bases from J, the junction kept 4 bases outside the gene matches. Per germline, CDR1 SGDLS and CDR2 YYNGEE. The CDR3 is made up of 14 amino acids. Original methodology: Researchers report that nucleated cell counts were estimated from reference gene primer amplification. Sequencing was performed with immunoSEQ multiplex PCR; in TCRdb, only in-frame clones are kept and a portion is missing. V, J and clone size reflect that table, while D and trimming were determined from the DNA. The sample holds around 98,000 clones, 82% seen once. Sequencing was performed on peripheral blood. The V gene is TRBV9, the J gene TRBJ1-1, with 8 positions matching TRBD1. This sequence was found in a man between 65 and 80 years old with active or convalescent COVID-19. CDR3 residues: CASSVDRVGTEAFF. DNA for the CDR3: TGTGCCAGCAGCGTGGACAGGGTGGGCACTGAAGCTTTCTTT.